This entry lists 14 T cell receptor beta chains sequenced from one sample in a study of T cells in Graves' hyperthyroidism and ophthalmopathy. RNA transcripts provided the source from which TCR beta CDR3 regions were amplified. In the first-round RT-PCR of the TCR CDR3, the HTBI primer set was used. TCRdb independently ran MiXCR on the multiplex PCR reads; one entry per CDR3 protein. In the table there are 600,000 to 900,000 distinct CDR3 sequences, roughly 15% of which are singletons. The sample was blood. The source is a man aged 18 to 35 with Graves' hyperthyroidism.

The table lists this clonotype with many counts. CDR3: CASSLEVSGSGADTQYF. The CDR3 region has the DNA TGCGCCAGCAGCTTGGAAGTTAGCGGGAGCGGCGCAGATACGCAGTATTTT. The genes are TRBV5-1 and TRBJ2-3; TRBD2 matches at 9 bases. The CDR3 length is 17 residues. V lost 0 bases, J lost 4 bases, and 9 bases stayed unmatched. Germline V lookup: CDR1 SGHRS, CDR2 YFSETQ. Variable domain in full (rest from reference TRBV5-1 and TRBJ2-3): KAGVTQTPRYLIKTRGQQVTLSCSPISGHRSVSWYQQTPGQGLQFLFEYFSETQRNKGNFPGRFSGRQFSNSRSEMNVSTLELGDSALYLCASSLEVSGSGADTQYFGPGTRLTVL.

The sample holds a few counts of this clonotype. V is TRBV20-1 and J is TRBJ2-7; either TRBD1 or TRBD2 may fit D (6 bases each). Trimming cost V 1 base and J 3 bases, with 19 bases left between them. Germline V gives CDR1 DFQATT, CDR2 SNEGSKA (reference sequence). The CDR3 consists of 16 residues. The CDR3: CSARGRGLANNYEQYF. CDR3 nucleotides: TGCAGTGCTAGAGGCCGGGGGCTAGCGAATAACTACGAGCAGTACTTC.

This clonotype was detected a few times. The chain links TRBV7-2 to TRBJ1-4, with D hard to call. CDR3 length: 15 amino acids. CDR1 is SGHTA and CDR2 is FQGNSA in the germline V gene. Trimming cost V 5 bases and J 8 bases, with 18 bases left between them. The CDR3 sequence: CASSAYGMEEEKLFF. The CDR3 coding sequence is TGTGCCAGCAGCGCCTACGGGATGGAAGAGGAAAAACTGTTTTTT.

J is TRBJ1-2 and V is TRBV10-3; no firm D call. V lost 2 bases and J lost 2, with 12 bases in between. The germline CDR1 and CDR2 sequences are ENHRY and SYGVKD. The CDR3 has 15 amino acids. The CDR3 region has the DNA TGTGCCATCAGTGAGAACCGGGCCTTAAACTATGGCTACACCTTC. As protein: CAISENRALNYGYTF.

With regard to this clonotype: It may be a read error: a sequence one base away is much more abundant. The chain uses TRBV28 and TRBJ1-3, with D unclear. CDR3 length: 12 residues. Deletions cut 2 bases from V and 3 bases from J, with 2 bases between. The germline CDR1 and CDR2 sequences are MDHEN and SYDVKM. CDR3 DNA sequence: TGTGCCAGCAGTTTAGTTGGAAACACCATATATTTT. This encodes CASSLVGNTIYF.

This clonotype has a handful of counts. The CDR3 DNA follows: TGTGCCAGCAGTTTCTCTGTTAGATCCAGGGGCACCTATAATTCACCCCTCCACTTT. As protein: CASSFSVRSRGTYNSPLHF. The rearrangement joins TRBV13 to TRBJ1-6; perhaps TRBD1 as D (6 bases). The germline CDR1 and CDR2 sequences are PRHDT and FYEKMQ (reference sequence). CDR3 length equals 19 residues. The V end lost 6 bases, the J end lost 2 bases, and 23 bases lay between the germline ends.

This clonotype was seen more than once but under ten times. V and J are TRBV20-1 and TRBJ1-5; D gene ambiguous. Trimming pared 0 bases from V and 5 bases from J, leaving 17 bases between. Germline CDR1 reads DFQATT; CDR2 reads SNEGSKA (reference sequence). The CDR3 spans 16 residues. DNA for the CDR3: TGCAGTGCTAGAGATCGTAGAAATGGCATATATCAGCCCCAGCATTTT. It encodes CSARDRRNGIYQPQHF.

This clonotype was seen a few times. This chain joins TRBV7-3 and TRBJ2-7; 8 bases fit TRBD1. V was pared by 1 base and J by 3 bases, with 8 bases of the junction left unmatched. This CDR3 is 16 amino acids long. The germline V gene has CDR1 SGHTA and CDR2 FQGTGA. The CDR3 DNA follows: TGTGCCAGCAGCTTAATGCCCTCCGGACAGGGCTACGAGCAGTACTTC. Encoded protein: CASSLMPSGQGYEQYF.

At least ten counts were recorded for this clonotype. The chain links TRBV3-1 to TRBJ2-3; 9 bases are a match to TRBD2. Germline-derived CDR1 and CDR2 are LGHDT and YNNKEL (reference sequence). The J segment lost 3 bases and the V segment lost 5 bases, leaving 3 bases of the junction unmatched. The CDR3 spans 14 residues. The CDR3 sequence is CASSGTSQTDTQYF. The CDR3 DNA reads TGTGCCAGCAGCGGGACTAGCCAGACAGATACGCAGTATTTT.

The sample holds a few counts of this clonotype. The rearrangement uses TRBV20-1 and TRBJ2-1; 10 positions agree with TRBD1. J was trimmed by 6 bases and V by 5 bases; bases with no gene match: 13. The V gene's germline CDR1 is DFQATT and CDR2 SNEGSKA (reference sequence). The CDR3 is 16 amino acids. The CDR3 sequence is CSAPPPTGTGVNEQFF. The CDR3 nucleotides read TGCAGTGCTCCCCCGCCTACCGGGACAGGGGTCAATGAGCAGTTCTTC.

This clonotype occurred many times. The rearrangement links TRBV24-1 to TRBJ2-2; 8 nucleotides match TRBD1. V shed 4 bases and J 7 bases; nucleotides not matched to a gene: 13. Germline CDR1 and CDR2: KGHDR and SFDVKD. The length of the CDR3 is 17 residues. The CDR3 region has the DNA TGTGCCACCAGTGACCTTCGGACCCGGACAGGGCACGGGGAGCTGTTTTTT. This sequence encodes CATSDLRTRTGHGELFF.

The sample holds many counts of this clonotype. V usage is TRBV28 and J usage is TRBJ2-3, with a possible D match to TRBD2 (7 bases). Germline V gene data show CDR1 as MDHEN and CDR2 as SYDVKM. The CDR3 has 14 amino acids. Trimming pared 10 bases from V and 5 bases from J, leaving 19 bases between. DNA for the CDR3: TGTGCCATCCGAGAGGGGGGGCGAGGAGATACGCAGTATTTT. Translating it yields CAIREGGRGDTQYF.

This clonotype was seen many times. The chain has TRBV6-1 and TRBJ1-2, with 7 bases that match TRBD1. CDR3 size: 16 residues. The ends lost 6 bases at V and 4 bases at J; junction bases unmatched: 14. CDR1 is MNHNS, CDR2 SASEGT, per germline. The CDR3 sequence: CASRPEIRQGGYGYTF. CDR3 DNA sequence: TGTGCCAGCAGACCCGAGATAAGACAGGGTGGCTATGGCTACACCTTC.

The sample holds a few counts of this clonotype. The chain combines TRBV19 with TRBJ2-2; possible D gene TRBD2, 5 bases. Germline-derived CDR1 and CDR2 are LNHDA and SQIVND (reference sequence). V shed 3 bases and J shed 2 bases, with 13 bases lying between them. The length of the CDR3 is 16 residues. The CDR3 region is CASSMKGSVNTGELFF. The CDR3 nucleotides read TGTGCCAGTAGTATGAAGGGTAGCGTAAACACCGGGGAGCTGTTTTTT.